In its sample, the clone carrying this TCR beta chain was seen a few times. Its antigen is not known. CDR1 SEHNR and CDR2 FQNEAQ come from the germline V gene (reference sequence). The CDR3 has 12 residues. Germline trimming cut 3 bases from V and 8 bases from J; bases unmatched to any gene: 3. This sample is part of a study of beta chain features in type 1 diabetes. Study background: Age, gender and cell yields were similar between patients and healthy donors. Findings of the study overall: Among patients with Type 1 diabetes, TCRB CDR3s were moderately but significantly shorter in every one of the four CD4+ subsets. A pattern of fewer insertions and more deletions at VDJ junctions was seen in type 1 diabetes patients.

The sequenced template was cDNA made from the entire isolated RNA. Deep immunoSEQ sequencing covered naive, central memory and regulatory T cell samples. Clones were read by immunoSEQ multiplex PCR, and TCRdb kept only the in-frame ones, dropping some. This table holds more than 250,000 clones, over 11% found once. All sorted populations exceeded 95% purity. The sequence was collected from a young man with type 1 diabetes. The sample taken for sequencing was naive CD4+ T cells from blood. This chain uses TRBV7-9 with TRBJ1-1, with 7 nucleotides matching TRBD1. CDR3 coding DNA: TGTGCCAGCAGCTTCCGCAGGGGGGAAGCTTTCTTT. This gives the protein CASSFRRGEAFF.